These T cell receptor beta chains were read from a single sample in a study of blood T cell repertoires in COVID-19. Sequencing was performed with immunoSEQ multiplex PCR; in TCRdb, only in-frame clones are kept and a portion is missing. The sample carries 20,000 to 30,000 clones, roughly 86% recorded once. The material sequenced was peripheral blood. These receptors were taken from a human donor with active COVID-19. The donor label of this sample is uncertain. CDR3s include the opening cysteine and the closing phenylalanine or tryptophan. D genes are given only for firm matches. The size field is filled for only some rows; it gives once, few, many or a size class.

abundance: NA; d_gene: TRBD1; j_gene: TRBJ2-7; v_gene: TRBV4-1; CDR3aa: CASSRTDRDPYEQYF; CDR3nt: TGCGCCAGCAGCCGAACCGACAGGGATCCCTACGAGCAGTACTTC
abundance: few; d_gene: TRBD2; j_gene: TRBJ2-1; v_gene: TRBV5-8; CDR3aa: CASSWGGGSYNEQFF; CDR3nt: TGTGCCAGCAGTTGGGGGGGTGGCTCCTACAATGAGCAGTTCTTC
abundance: NA; d_gene: NA; j_gene: TRBJ2-2; v_gene: TRBV3-1/TRBV3-2; CDR3aa: CASSSGAGELFF; CDR3nt: TGTGCCAGCAGCTCAGGCGCCGGGGAGCTGTTTTTT
abundance: NA; d_gene: NA; j_gene: TRBJ1-1; v_gene: TRBV30; CDR3aa: CAWSMFGQLNTEAFF; CDR3nt: TGTGCCTGGAGTATGTTCGGACAGCTGAACACTGAAGCTTTCTTT
abundance: NA; d_gene: NA; j_gene: TRBJ1-2; v_gene: TRBV27; CDR3aa: CASSLRGNYGYTF; CDR3nt: TGTGCCAGCAGTTTACGGGGGAACTATGGCTACACCTTC
abundance: NA; d_gene: NA; j_gene: TRBJ2-5; v_gene: TRBV9; CDR3aa: CASSVGTVQETQYF; CDR3nt: TGTGCCAGCAGCGTAGGGACAGTCCAAGAGACCCAGTACTTC
abundance: NA; d_gene: TRBD2; j_gene: TRBJ2-7; v_gene: TRBV4-1; CDR3aa: CASSQAWLAGFYEQYF; CDR3nt: TGCGCCAGCAGCCAGGCGTGGCTAGCGGGGTTTTACGAGCAGTACTTC
abundance: once; d_gene: TRBD2; j_gene: TRBJ2-3; v_gene: TRBV15; CDR3aa: CATSRESGLGTDTQYF; CDR3nt: TGTGCCACCAGCAGAGAATCGGGACTAGGAACAGATACGCAGTATTTT
abundance: NA; d_gene: NA; j_gene: TRBJ2-7; v_gene: TRBV6-5; CDR3aa: CASSNGVAYEQYF; CDR3nt: TGTGCCAGCAGTAACGGGGTGGCCTACGAGCAGTACTTC
abundance: NA; d_gene: TRBD1; j_gene: TRBJ1-1; v_gene: TRBV19; CDR3aa: CASSNLLLGQGTPEAFF; CDR3nt: TGTGCCAGTAGTAACCTACTCTTGGGACAGGGTACCCCTGAAGCTTTCTTT
abundance: NA; d_gene: NA; j_gene: TRBJ2-2; v_gene: TRBV7-3; CDR3aa: CASSFSGTGGTGELFF; CDR3nt: TGTGCCAGCAGCTTTTCCGGGACTGGGGGCACCGGGGAGCTGTTTTTT
abundance: NA; d_gene: NA; j_gene: TRBJ1-2; v_gene: TRBV29-1; CDR3aa: CSVDSDNNYGYTF; CDR3nt: TGCAGCGTTGACTCGGACAATAACTATGGCTACACCTTC
abundance: NA; d_gene: TRBD1; j_gene: TRBJ1-1; v_gene: TRBV5-1; CDR3aa: CASSSDRVGTEAFF; CDR3nt: TGCGCCAGCAGCTCGGACAGGGTGGGGACTGAAGCTTTCTTT
abundance: NA; d_gene: NA; j_gene: TRBJ2-1; v_gene: TRBV5-1; CDR3aa: CASSLAVLASSNEQFF; CDR3nt: TGCGCCAGCAGCTTGGCCGTCTTAGCATCCTCCAATGAGCAGTTCTTC
abundance: NA; d_gene: TRBD2; j_gene: TRBJ2-7; v_gene: TRBV7-9; CDR3aa: CASRLAGVYEQYF; CDR3nt: TGTGCCAGCAGACTAGCGGGAGTCTACGAGCAGTACTTC
abundance: NA; d_gene: TRBD2; j_gene: TRBJ2-5; v_gene: TRBV9; CDR3aa: CASSAGTSGGSQETQYF; CDR3nt: TGTGCCAGCAGCGCTGGGACTAGCGGGGGGTCCCAAGAGACCCAGTACTTC
abundance: NA; d_gene: TRBD1; j_gene: TRBJ2-7; v_gene: TRBV6-1; CDR3aa: CASSETAGTGAHEQYF; CDR3nt: TGTGCCAGCAGTGAAACCGCCGGGACAGGGGCCCACGAGCAGTACTTC
abundance: NA; d_gene: NA; j_gene: TRBJ2-3; v_gene: TRBV25-1; CDR3aa: CASSEYGGRGDTQYF; CDR3nt: TGTGCCAGCAGTGAATACGGGGGGCGCGGGGATACGCAGTATTTT
abundance: NA; d_gene: NA; j_gene: TRBJ2-1; v_gene: TRBV29-1; CDR3aa: CSVVWSSYNEQFF; CDR3nt: TGCAGCGTTGTTTGGAGCTCCTACAATGAGCAGTTCTTC
abundance: NA; d_gene: NA; j_gene: TRBJ1-2; v_gene: TRBV5-5; CDR3aa: CASSSGEWREGTDGYTF; CDR3nt: TGTGCCAGCAGCTCGGGGGAGTGGCGAGAGGGGACGGATGGCTACACCTTC
abundance: NA; d_gene: NA; j_gene: TRBJ2-2; v_gene: TRBV30; CDR3aa: CASTNSLQYTGELFF; CDR3nt: TGTGCCTCGACTAACAGTCTGCAATACACCGGGGAGCTGTTTTTT
abundance: NA; d_gene: NA; j_gene: TRBJ1-1; v_gene: TRBV7-3; CDR3aa: CASSLSTGNTEAFF; CDR3nt: TGTGCCAGCAGCTTAAGTACGGGTAACACTGAAGCTTTCTTT
abundance: NA; d_gene: TRBD1; j_gene: TRBJ2-3; v_gene: TRBV6-5; CDR3aa: CASRPRGRGTDTQYF; CDR3nt: TGTGCCAGCAGGCCGAGGGGGCGAGGCACAGATACGCAGTATTTT
abundance: NA; d_gene: NA; j_gene: TRBJ2-7; v_gene: TRBV27; CDR3aa: CASSLLQGSYEQYF; CDR3nt: TGTGCCAGCAGTTTACTTCAGGGGTCCTACGAGCAGTACTTC
abundance: NA; d_gene: NA; j_gene: TRBJ1-1; v_gene: TRBV7-9; CDR3aa: CASSFLQENTEAFF; CDR3nt: TGTGCCAGCAGCTTTCTCCAGGAGAACACTGAAGCTTTCTTT
abundance: few; d_gene: TRBD1; j_gene: TRBJ2-7; v_gene: TRBV5-5; CDR3aa: CASSVGQGDEQYF; CDR3nt: TGTGCCAGCAGCGTAGGACAGGGAGATGAGCAGTACTTC
abundance: NA; d_gene: NA; j_gene: TRBJ1-2; v_gene: TRBV6-2/TRBV6-3; CDR3aa: CASSGLADRYGYTF; CDR3nt: TGTGCCAGCAGCGGACTGGCAGACCGCTATGGCTACACCTTC
abundance: NA; d_gene: NA; j_gene: TRBJ1-1; v_gene: TRBV7-8; CDR3aa: CASKNRVNTEAFF; CDR3nt: TGTGCCAGCAAGAACAGGGTGAACACTGAAGCTTTCTTT
abundance: few; d_gene: NA; j_gene: TRBJ2-2; v_gene: TRBV7-7; CDR3aa: CASSSANTGELFF; CDR3nt: TGTGCTAGCAGCTCGGCGAACACCGGGGAGCTGTTTTTT
abundance: NA; d_gene: TRBD2; j_gene: TRBJ2-1; v_gene: TRBV5-1; CDR3aa: CASSSSGGNYNEQFF; CDR3nt: TGCGCCAGCAGCAGTAGCGGGGGCAATTACAATGAGCAGTTCTTC
abundance: NA; d_gene: NA; j_gene: TRBJ1-4; v_gene: TRBV4-1; CDR3aa: CASSQTGLSEKLFF; CDR3nt: TGCGCCAGCAGCCAAACAGGTCTCTCGGAAAAACTGTTTTTT
abundance: once; d_gene: NA; j_gene: TRBJ1-6; v_gene: TRBV12-3/TRBV12-4; CDR3aa: CASSLADNSPLHF; CDR3nt: TGTGCCAGCAGTTTGGCTGATAATTCACCCCTCCACTTT
abundance: NA; d_gene: TRBD2; j_gene: TRBJ2-2; v_gene: TRBV5-5; CDR3aa: CASSLTGTSGGTGELFF; CDR3nt: TGTGCCAGCAGCTTAACCGGGACTAGCGGGGGGACCGGGGAGCTGTTTTTT
abundance: NA; d_gene: TRBD2; j_gene: TRBJ2-1; v_gene: TRBV10-3; CDR3aa: CAISITELAGGPGEQFF; CDR3nt: TGTGCCATCAGTATTACCGAACTAGCGGGGGGGCCTGGAGAGCAGTTCTTC
abundance: NA; d_gene: NA; j_gene: TRBJ1-5; v_gene: TRBV21-1; CDR3aa: CASSKGLTNQPQHF; CDR3nt: TGTGCCAGCAGCAAAGGACTTACGAATCAGCCCCAGCATTTT
abundance: NA; d_gene: TRBD2; j_gene: TRBJ2-7; v_gene: TRBV5-1; CDR3aa: CASSPLAGASYEQYF; CDR3nt: TGCGCCAGCAGCCCGCTAGCGGGGGCGTCCTACGAGCAGTACTTC
abundance: NA; d_gene: TRBD2; j_gene: TRBJ2-3; v_gene: TRBV12-5; CDR3aa: CASRTSGGPGTDTQYF; CDR3nt: TGTGCTAGCAGAACTAGCGGGGGGCCCGGTACAGATACGCAGTATTTT